This T cell receptor (beta chain) was observed in a study of T cells in Graves' hyperthyroidism and ophthalmopathy. Study-wide points: Onset of ophthalmopathy came a median roughly 6.5 months after the model predicted it.

The CDR3 totals 15 residues. The V and J ends lost 5 bases and 4 bases, in that order; junction bases with no gene match: 6. The germline CDR1 and CDR2 sequences are LGHDT and YNNKEL (reference sequence). Amplified regions were TCR beta CDR3 sequences from RNA transcripts. First-round RT-PCR targeting the TCR CDR3 was performed with the HTBI primer set. TCRdb re-called the multiplex PCR reads through MiXCR, storing one row per CDR3 protein. The sample shows about 400,000 distinct CDR3 sequences, about 15% of them seen only once. Among ophthalmopathy patients, the Clinical Activity Score reached at least 3, the NOSPECS grade reached at least 4, and duration remained under 3 months. This clonotype was counted ten times or more. What it binds is not known.

Sequenced sample: blood. The sequence was collected from a woman aged 55 to 70 with Graves' ophthalmopathy. The V call is TRBV3-1, the J call TRBJ2-1; the match to TRBD2 covers 9 bases. CDR3 amino acids: CASSDLAGGYNEQFF. In DNA, the CDR3 is TGTGCCAGCAGCGATCTGGCGGGGGGGTACAATGAGCAGTTCTTC.